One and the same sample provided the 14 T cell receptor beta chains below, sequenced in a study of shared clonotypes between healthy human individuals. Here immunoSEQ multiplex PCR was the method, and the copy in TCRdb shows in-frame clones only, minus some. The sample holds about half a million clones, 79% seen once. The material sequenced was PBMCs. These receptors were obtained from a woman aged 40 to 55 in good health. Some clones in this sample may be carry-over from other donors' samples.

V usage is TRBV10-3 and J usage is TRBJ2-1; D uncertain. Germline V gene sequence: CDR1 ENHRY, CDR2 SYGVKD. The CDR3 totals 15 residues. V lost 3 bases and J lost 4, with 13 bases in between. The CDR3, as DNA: TGTGCCATCAGTGACCCCCGGGCCGCATACAATGAGCAGTTCTTC. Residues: CAISDPRAAYNEQFF.

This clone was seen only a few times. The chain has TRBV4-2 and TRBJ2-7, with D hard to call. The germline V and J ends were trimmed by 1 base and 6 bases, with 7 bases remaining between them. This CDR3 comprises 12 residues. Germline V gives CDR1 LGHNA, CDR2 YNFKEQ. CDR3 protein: CASSQADSEQYF. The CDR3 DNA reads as TGTGCCAGCAGCCAAGCCGATAGCGAGCAGTACTTC.

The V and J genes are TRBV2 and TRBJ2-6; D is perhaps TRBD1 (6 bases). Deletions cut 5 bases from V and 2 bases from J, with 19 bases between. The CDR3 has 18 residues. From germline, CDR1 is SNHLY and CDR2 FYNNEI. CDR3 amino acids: CASSFKRSRGTGANVLTF. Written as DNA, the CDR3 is TGTGCCAGCAGTTTTAAGCGGTCCAGGGGAACTGGGGCCAACGTCCTGACTTTC.

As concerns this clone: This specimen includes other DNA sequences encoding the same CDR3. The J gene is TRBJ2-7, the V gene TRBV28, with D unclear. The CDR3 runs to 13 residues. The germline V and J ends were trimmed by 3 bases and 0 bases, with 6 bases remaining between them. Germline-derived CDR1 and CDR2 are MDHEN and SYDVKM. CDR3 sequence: CASSFAPSYEQYF. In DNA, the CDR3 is TGTGCCAGCAGTTTTGCCCCCTCCTACGAGCAGTACTTC.

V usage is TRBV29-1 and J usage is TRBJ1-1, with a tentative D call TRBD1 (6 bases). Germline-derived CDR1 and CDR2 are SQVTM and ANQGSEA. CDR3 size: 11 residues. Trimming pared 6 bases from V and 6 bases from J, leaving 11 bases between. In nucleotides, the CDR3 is TGCAGCGTCACAGGGTTCGCTGAAGCTTTCTTT. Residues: CSVTGFAEAFF.

CDR3 in DNA: TGTGCCAGCAGTGCAGGACTCTACACAGATACGCAGTATTTT. It yields the protein CASSAGLYTDTQYF. This chain connects TRBV6-1 to TRBJ2-3; tentatively, D is TRBD2 (5 bases). The CDR3 covers 14 residues. Germline V gives CDR1 MNHNS, CDR2 SASEGT. Trimming removed 4 bases at V and 2 bases at J, with 10 bases between.

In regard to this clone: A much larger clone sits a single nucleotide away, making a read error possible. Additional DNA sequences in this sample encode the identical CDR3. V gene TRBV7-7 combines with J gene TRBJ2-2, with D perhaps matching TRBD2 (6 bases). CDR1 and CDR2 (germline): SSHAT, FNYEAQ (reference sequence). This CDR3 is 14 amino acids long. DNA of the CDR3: TGTGCTAACCCAGGACGGGGGAACACAGGGGAGCTGTTTTTT. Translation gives CANPGRGNTGELFF.

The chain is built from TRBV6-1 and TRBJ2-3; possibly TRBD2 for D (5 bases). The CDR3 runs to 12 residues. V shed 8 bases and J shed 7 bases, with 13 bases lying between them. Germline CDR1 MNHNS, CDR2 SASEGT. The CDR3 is CASGSSRNTQYF. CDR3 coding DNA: TGTGCCAGCGGTTCTAGCAGGAATACGCAGTATTTT.

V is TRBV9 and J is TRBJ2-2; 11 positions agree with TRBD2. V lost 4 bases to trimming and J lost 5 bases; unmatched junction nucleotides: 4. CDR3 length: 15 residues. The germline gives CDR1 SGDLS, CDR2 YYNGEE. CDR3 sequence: CASSPGTSGTGELFF. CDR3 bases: TGTGCCAGCAGCCCGGGGACTAGCGGAACCGGGGAGCTGTTTTTT.

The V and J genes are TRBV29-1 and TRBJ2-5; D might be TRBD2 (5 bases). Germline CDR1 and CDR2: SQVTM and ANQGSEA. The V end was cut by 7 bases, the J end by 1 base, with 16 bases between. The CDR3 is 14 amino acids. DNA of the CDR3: TGCAGCGCTTACCATGGACTGATCCAAGAGACCCAGTACTTC. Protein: CSAYHGLIQETQYF.

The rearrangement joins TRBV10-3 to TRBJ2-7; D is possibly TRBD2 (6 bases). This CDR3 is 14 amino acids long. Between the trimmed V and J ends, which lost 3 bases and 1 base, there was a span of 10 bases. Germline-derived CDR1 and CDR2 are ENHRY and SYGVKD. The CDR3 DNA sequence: TGTGCCATCAGTGATGTGGAGGGTTCCTACGAGCAGTACTTC. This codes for CAISDVEGSYEQYF.

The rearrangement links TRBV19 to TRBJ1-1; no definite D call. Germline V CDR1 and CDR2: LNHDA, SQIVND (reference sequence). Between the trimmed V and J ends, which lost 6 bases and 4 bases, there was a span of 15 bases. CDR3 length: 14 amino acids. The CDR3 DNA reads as TGTGCCAGTAGCCTCTTCCCTAGGATCACTGAAGCTTTCTTT. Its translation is CASSLFPRITEAFF.

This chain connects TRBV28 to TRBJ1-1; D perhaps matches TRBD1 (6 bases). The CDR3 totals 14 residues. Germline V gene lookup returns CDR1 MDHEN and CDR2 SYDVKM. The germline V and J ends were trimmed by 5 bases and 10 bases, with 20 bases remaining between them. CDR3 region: CASSLIGTLEGAFF. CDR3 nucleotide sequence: TGTGCCAGCAGTCTAATCGGGACACTTGAGGGAGCTTTCTTT.

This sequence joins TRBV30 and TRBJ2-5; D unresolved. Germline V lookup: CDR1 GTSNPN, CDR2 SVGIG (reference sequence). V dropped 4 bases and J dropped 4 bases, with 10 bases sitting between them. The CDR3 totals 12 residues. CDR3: CAWTRTRETQYF. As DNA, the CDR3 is TGTGCCTGGACCCGGACCAGAGAGACCCAGTACTTC.